The sequence of this T cell receptor (beta chain) was determined in a study of Graves' ophthalmopathy and Graves' hyperthyroidism. About the research overall: Peripheral blood sampling occurred at initial diagnosis, before any treatment.

RNA transcripts served as template for amplifying TCR beta CDR3 sequences. The library came from an HTBI-primed first-round RT-PCR and a second-round multiplex PCR. In TCRdb, the multiplex PCR reads were re-called with MiXCR into one record per CDR3 protein. The sample records under 400,000 distinct CDR3 sequences, under 20% being singletons. Germline lookup yields CDR1 SGHRS and CDR2 YFSETQ. The V and J ends lost 2 bases and 5 bases respectively, with 8 bases between them. This CDR3 has 12 amino acids. Ophthalmopathy donors' eye disease showed moderate-to-severe activity, CAS of at least 3, NOSPECS of at least 4 and duration under 3 months. The study, taken as a whole, reports: Appearing in blood as well were most expanded thyroid clonotypes above 0.001 frequency.

In its sample, this clonotype was seen many times. What it binds is unknown. The V gene is TRBV5-1, the J gene TRBJ2-7; D gene uncertain. The clonotype was recovered from an adult man with Graves' ophthalmopathy. Sequenced input: peripheral blood. This CDR3 is CASSFLDDEQYF. CDR3 DNA sequence: TGCGCCAGCAGCTTTTTGGATGACGAGCAGTACTTC.